These T cell receptor beta chains were read from a single sample in a study of early T cells in non-severe SARS-CoV-2 infection. TCRdb reanalysed the 5' RACE reads using MiXCR and keeps one entry per CDR3 protein. The table records just under 65,000 distinct CDR3 sequences, 8% to 9% of them present only once. Specimen: whole blood, collected at baseline. The receptors stem from an adult who was a healthcare worker with PCR-confirmed SARS-CoV-2 infection or an uninfected control (not recorded which). CDR3s include the opening cysteine and the closing phenylalanine or tryptophan. Fields, in order: V gene, clone size, J gene, D gene, CDR3 DNA, CDR3 protein. D genes are given only for firm matches. The size of a clone is reported for some rows only, either as once, few or many, or as a class for expanded clones.

V gene: TRBV7-3
clone size: NA
J gene: TRBJ2-6
D gene: TRBD1
CDR3 DNA: TGTGCCAGCAGCCCCGACAGGGGGAAAGGCTCTGGGGCCAACGTCCTGACTTTC
CDR3 protein: CASSPDRGKGSGANVLTF

V gene: TRBV4-3
clone size: few
J gene: TRBJ1-6
D gene: NA
CDR3 DNA: TGCGCCAGCAGCCAAGATCTCGGTGGTTCACCCCTCCACTTT
CDR3 protein: CASSQDLGGSPLHF

V gene: TRBV5-1
clone size: many
J gene: TRBJ1-1
D gene: TRBD1
CDR3 DNA: TGCGCCAGCAGCTCCAACCCACAGGGGGCTGGGAACACTGAAGCTTTCTTT
CDR3 protein: CASSSNPQGAGNTEAFF

V gene: TRBV7-6
clone size: few
J gene: TRBJ1-1
D gene: NA
CDR3 DNA: TGTGCCAGCAGCCCCGAGCTGTTAGGGGCGGGTAGCACTGAAGCTTTCTTT
CDR3 protein: CASSPELLGAGSTEAFF

V gene: TRBV20-1
clone size: many
J gene: TRBJ1-5
D gene: NA
CDR3 DNA: TGCAGTGCTTGGACGGCAGATAGCAATCAGCCCCAGCATTTT
CDR3 protein: CSAWTADSNQPQHF

V gene: TRBV7-2
clone size: many
J gene: TRBJ1-4
D gene: TRBD1
CDR3 DNA: TGTGCCAGCAGCTTGACAGGGACTAATGAAAAACTGTTTTTT
CDR3 protein: CASSLTGTNEKLFF

V gene: TRBV5-1
clone size: NA
J gene: TRBJ2-7
D gene: NA
CDR3 DNA: TGCGCCAGCAGCTACGGGACTGTTAACTACGAGCAGTACTTC
CDR3 protein: CASSYGTVNYEQYF

V gene: TRBV7-8
clone size: many
J gene: TRBJ2-5
D gene: TRBD2
CDR3 DNA: TGTGCCAGCAGCTTTCGACTAGCGGGAGGCCCCCAAGAGACCCAGTACTTC
CDR3 protein: CASSFRLAGGPQETQYF

V gene: TRBV7-2
clone size: few
J gene: TRBJ2-7
D gene: NA
CDR3 DNA: TGTGCCAGCAGCTTAGGGAGAACTGTAGCCTACGAGCAGTACTTC
CDR3 protein: CASSLGRTVAYEQYF

V gene: TRBV29-1
clone size: many
J gene: TRBJ2-5
D gene: TRBD1
CDR3 DNA: TGCAGCGCCCACCTTGGGACAGGGCCCCAAGAGACCCAGTACTTC
CDR3 protein: CSAHLGTGPQETQYF

V gene: TRBV18
clone size: few
J gene: TRBJ2-3
D gene: NA
CDR3 DNA: TGTGCCAGCTCACCACGAGGTGACACAGATACGCAGTATTTT
CDR3 protein: CASSPRGDTDTQYF

V gene: TRBV29-1
clone size: few
J gene: TRBJ2-3
D gene: NA
CDR3 DNA: TGCAGCGTTGAAGATCCCAGAGTAGATACGCAGTATTTT
CDR3 protein: CSVEDPRVDTQYF

V gene: TRBV18
clone size: many
J gene: TRBJ1-2
D gene: TRBD1
CDR3 DNA: TGTGCCAGCTCACCATCAGGGGGACTCCCCGATGGCTACACCTTC
CDR3 protein: CASSPSGGLPDGYTF

V gene: TRBV11-2
clone size: few
J gene: TRBJ2-7
D gene: NA
CDR3 DNA: TGTGCCAGCAGTTTCACTGGACAGACCTACGAGCAGTACTTC
CDR3 protein: CASSFTGQTYEQYF

V gene: TRBV15
clone size: few
J gene: TRBJ2-7
D gene: NA
CDR3 DNA: TGTGCCACCAGCAGAGATCGGGGGAGAAGCTACGAGCAGTACTTC
CDR3 protein: CATSRDRGRSYEQYF

V gene: TRBV9
clone size: few
J gene: TRBJ2-1
D gene: NA
CDR3 DNA: TGTGCCAGCAGTGGGGGATACAGCTCCTACAATGAGCAGTTCTTC
CDR3 protein: CASSGGYSSYNEQFF

V gene: TRBV29-1
clone size: few
J gene: TRBJ2-2
D gene: TRBD2
CDR3 DNA: TGCAGCGTGGATCTTGGCGGGGGGAACACCGGGGAGCTGTTTTTT
CDR3 protein: CSVDLGGGNTGELFF

V gene: TRBV10-3
clone size: few
J gene: TRBJ1-4
D gene: NA
CDR3 DNA: TGTGCCATCAGTGACTGGGGGAGCACTAATGAAAAACTGTTTTTT
CDR3 protein: CAISDWGSTNEKLFF

V gene: TRBV18
clone size: many
J gene: TRBJ2-7
D gene: TRBD1
CDR3 DNA: TGTGCCAGCTCGCCCGGGACAGGGGGCTCCTACGAGCAGTACTTC
CDR3 protein: CASSPGTGGSYEQYF

V gene: TRBV5-4
clone size: few
J gene: TRBJ2-5
D gene: TRBD1
CDR3 DNA: TGTGCCAGCAGCTTGGGAGTAGGGGGCGCACGTAACTATCAAGAGACCCAGTACTTC
CDR3 protein: CASSLGVGGARNYQETQYF

V gene: TRBV27
clone size: few
J gene: TRBJ2-7
D gene: TRBD2
CDR3 DNA: TGTGCCAGCAGTTTATCAGCTTTGGGCGGGGGCTACGAGCAGTACTTC
CDR3 protein: CASSLSALGGGYEQYF

V gene: TRBV7-9
clone size: many
J gene: TRBJ2-1
D gene: NA
CDR3 DNA: TGTGCCAGCAGCCCCGAGCCAAATGAGCAGTTCTTC
CDR3 protein: CASSPEPNEQFF

V gene: TRBV6-6
clone size: many
J gene: TRBJ1-6
D gene: NA
CDR3 DNA: TGTGCCAGCAGCCCACACCGGACCGGGCGGAATTCACCCCTCCACTTT
CDR3 protein: CASSPHRTGRNSPLHF

V gene: TRBV2
clone size: medium-sized
J gene: TRBJ2-7
D gene: NA
CDR3 DNA: TGTGCCAGCAGTGGAGACGCCGACAGCCAATACGAGCAGTACTTC
CDR3 protein: CASSGDADSQYEQYF

V gene: TRBV3-1
clone size: few
J gene: TRBJ1-5
D gene: NA
CDR3 DNA: TGTGCCAGCAGCCAAGATCTGGGCTGGAATCAGCCCCAGCATTTT
CDR3 protein: CASSQDLGWNQPQHF

V gene: TRBV2
clone size: NA
J gene: TRBJ2-4
D gene: NA
CDR3 DNA: TGTGCCAGCAGTGTTCAGCTGATAACCAAAAACATTCAGTACTTC
CDR3 protein: CASSVQLITKNIQYF